The sequence of this TCR beta chain was determined in a study of blood T cell repertoires in COVID-19. Study overall: The origin of the acute and convalescent COVID-19 samples was the United States, Italy and Spain.

How the authors handled the data: Scientists estimated how many nucleated cells there were by amplifying reference gene primers. Clones were read by immunoSEQ multiplex PCR, and TCRdb kept only the in-frame ones, dropping some. The DNA was the basis for D and trimming; V, J and clone size are from that table. Found here are under 200,000 clones, 76% of them singletons; the top ten hold roughly 3.5%. Germline CDR1 and CDR2: GTSNPN and SVGIG (reference sequence). J was trimmed by 3 bases and V by 3 bases; bases with no gene match: 7. This CDR3 is 14 amino acids long. Sequenced material: peripheral blood. The chain is built from TRBV30 and TRBJ2-7; 8 positions match TRBD2. The receptor was derived from a woman aged 80 or over with acute or convalescent COVID-19. The CDR3 nucleotides read TGTGCCTGGAGGGAACGGGGGGGGTACTACGAGCAGTACTTC. It specifies CAWRERGGYYEQYF.